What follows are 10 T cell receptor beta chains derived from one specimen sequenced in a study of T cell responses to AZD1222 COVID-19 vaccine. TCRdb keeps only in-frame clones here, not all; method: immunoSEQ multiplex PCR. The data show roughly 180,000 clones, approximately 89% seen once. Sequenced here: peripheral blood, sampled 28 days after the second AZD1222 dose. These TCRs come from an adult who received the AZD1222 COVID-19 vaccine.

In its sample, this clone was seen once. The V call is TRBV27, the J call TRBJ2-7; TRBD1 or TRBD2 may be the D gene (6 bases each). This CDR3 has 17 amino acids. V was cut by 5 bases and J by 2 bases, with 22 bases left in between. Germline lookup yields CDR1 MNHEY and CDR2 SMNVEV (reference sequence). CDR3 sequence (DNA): TGTGCCAGCAGTCTAGGCTTTAGCGGAGGGGGTGCCTACGAGCAGTACTTC. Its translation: CASSLGFSGGGAYEQYF.

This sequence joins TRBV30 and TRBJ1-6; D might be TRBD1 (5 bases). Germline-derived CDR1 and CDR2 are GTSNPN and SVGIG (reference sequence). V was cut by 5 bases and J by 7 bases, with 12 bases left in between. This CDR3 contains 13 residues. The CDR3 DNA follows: TGTGCCTGGGCGGGACTATCGAATTCACCCCTCCACTTT. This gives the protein CAWAGLSNSPLHF.

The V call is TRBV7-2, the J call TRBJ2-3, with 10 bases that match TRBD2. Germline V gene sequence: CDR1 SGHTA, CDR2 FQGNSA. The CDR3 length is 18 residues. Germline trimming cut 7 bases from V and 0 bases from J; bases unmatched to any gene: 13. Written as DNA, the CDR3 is TGTGCCAGCACCCTCAGGACTAGCGGACGAACTAGCACAGATACGCAGTATTTT. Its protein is CASTLRTSGRTSTDTQYF.

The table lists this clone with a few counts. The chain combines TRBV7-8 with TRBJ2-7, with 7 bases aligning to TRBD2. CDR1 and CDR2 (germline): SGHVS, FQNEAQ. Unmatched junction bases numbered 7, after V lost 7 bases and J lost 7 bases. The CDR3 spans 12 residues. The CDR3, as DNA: TGTGCCAGCAACCTGGGAGGGGAAGAGCAGTACTTC. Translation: CASNLGGEEQYF.

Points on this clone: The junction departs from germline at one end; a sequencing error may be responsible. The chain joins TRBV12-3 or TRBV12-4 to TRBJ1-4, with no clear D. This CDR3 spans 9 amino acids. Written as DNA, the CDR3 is TGTGCCACGGGAAGGATTTGGGTTTTT. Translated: CATGRIWVF.

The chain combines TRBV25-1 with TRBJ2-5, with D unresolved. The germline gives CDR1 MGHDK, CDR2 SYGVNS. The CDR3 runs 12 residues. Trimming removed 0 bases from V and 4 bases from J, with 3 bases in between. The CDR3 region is CASSEYRETQYF. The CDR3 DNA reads TGTGCCAGCAGTGAATACAGAGAGACCCAGTACTTC.

This chain's CDR3 is CASSLAGSYEQYF. The CDR3 nucleotides read TGTGCCAGCAGCTTAGCGGGTTCCTACGAGCAGTACTTC. The rearrangement links TRBV7-6 to TRBJ2-7; D remains unclear. CDR1 is SGHVS, CDR2 FNYEAQ, per germline. V dropped 0 bases and J dropped 1 base, with 4 bases sitting between them. This CDR3 region has 13 residues.

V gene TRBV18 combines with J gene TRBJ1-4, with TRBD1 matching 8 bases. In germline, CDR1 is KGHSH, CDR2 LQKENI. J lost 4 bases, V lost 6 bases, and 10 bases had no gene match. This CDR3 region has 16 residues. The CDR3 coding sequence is TGTGCCAGCTCCCCCTGGACAGGGAGGATTAATGAAAAACTGTTTTTT. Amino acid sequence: CASSPWTGRINEKLFF.

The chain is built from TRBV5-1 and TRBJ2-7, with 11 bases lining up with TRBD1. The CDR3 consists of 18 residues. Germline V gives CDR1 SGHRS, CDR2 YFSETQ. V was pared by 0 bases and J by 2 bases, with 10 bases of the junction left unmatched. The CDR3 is CASSLDPWTGGATYEQYF. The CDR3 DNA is TGCGCCAGCAGCTTGGATCCCTGGACAGGGGGCGCAACCTACGAGCAGTACTTC. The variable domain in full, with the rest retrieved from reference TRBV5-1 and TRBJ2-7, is KAGVTQTPRYLIKTRGQQVTLSCSPISGHRSVSWYQQTPGQGLQFLFEYFSETQRNKGNFPGRFSGRQFSNSRSEMNVSTLELGDSALYLCASSLDPWTGGATYEQYFGPGTRLTVT.

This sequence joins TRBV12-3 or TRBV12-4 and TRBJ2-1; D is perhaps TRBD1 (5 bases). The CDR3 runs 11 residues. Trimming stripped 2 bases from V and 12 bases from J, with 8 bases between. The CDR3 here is CASSLRQRQFF. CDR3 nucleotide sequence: TGTGCCAGCAGTTTAAGACAGCGGCAGTTCTTC.